The next 28 T cell receptor beta chains were all read from a single sample in a study of read filtering for tumor transcriptome and immune sequencing. This library used approximately 0.4 ug RNA and molecular barcoded adaptors spanning alpha/delta and beta/gamma chains. TCRdb reprocessed the reads via MiXCR and lists one record per CDR3 protein. The sample has around 48,000 distinct CDR3 sequences, about 19% seen once. Sequenced input: a population of CD138-negative cells sorted from bone marrow. The receptors shown here come from a donor at least 40 years old with multiple myeloma.

This clonotype was seen many times. The chain couples TRBV7-9 to TRBJ2-2; D possibly corresponds to TRBD2 (5 bases). The germline CDR1 and CDR2 sequences are SEHNR and FQNEAQ (reference sequence). The CDR3 consists of 17 residues. Between the trimmed V and J ends, which lost 4 bases and 2 bases, there was a span of 17 bases. CDR3: CASSSVGASLNTGELFF. DNA for the CDR3: TGTGCCAGCAGCTCCGTGGGAGCTAGCCTAAACACCGGGGAGCTGTTTTTT.

On this clonotype: A read error is possible here, since a much larger clone lies one base away. The chain joins TRBV30 to TRBJ2-7; D may match TRBD1 or TRBD2 (5 bases each). Looked up from germline, CDR1 is GTSNPN and CDR2 is SVGIG (reference sequence). This CDR3 region has 14 residues. In DNA, the CDR3 is TGTTCCTGGAGCAACTTGACTGGGGGCTACGAGCAGTACTTC. Protein product: CSWSNLTGGYEQYF.

The sample holds a few counts of this clonotype. The chain joins TRBV7-3 to TRBJ1-1; 9 bases agree with TRBD1. J gave up 5 bases and V 6 bases, and 16 bases lay outside the gene matches. This CDR3 has 17 residues. Germline values: CDR1 SGHTA, CDR2 FQGTGA. The CDR3 DNA is TGTGCCAGCAGAAAAAGCGGGACAGGGATTTTAGGGACTGAAGCTTTCTTT. Its translation is CASRKSGTGILGTEAFF.

The sample holds many counts of this clonotype. This chain joins TRBV18 and TRBJ1-1, with D tentatively TRBD1 (6 bases). Germline CDR1 and CDR2: KGHSH and LQKENI. Trimming pared 5 bases from V and 3 bases from J, leaving 16 bases between. The CDR3 runs 15 residues. As DNA, the CDR3 is TGTGCCAGCTCAGGGGGCCAGGCAAAGGACACTGAAGCTTTCTTT. It encodes CASSGGQAKDTEAFF. Based on the CDR3 plus reference TRBV18 and TRBJ1-1, the full variable domain is NAGVMQNPRHLVRRRGQEARLRCSPMKGHSHVYWYRQLPEEGLKFMVYLQKENIIDESGMPKERFSAEFPKEGPSILRIQQVVRGDSAAYFCASSGGQAKDTEAFFGQGTRLTVV.

A word on this clonotype: With a far larger clone one base away, a read error is the likely cause. The rearrangement joins TRBV6-2 or TRBV6-3 to TRBJ2-1, with TRBD2 matching over 7 bases. The CDR3 loop spans 15 amino acids. V gave up 5 bases and J gave up 9 bases; unmatched junction bases: 13. Germline V gene data show CDR1 as MNHEY and CDR2 as SVGEGT. The CDR3 reads CASSEQAGVISEQFF. CDR3 nucleotide sequence: TGTGCCAGCAGTGAACAGGCGGGAGTAATAAGTGAGCAGTTCTTC.

The sample holds a few counts of this clonotype. The V and J genes are TRBV19 and TRBJ2-7; D is possibly TRBD2 (5 bases). The germline V gene has CDR1 LNHDA and CDR2 SQIVND (reference sequence). The CDR3 is 16 amino acids. Trimming pared 5 bases from V and 3 bases from J, leaving 20 bases between. The CDR3 DNA is TGTGCCAGTAGTCCCCAAAGCGGAACGACCTTCTACGAGCAGTACTTC. Its protein is CASSPQSGTTFYEQYF. The complete variable domain, with remaining parts taken from reference TRBV19 and TRBJ2-7, reads DGGITQSPKYLFRKEGQNVTLSCEQNLNHDAMYWYRQDPGQGLRLIYYSQIVNDFQKGDIAEGYSVSREKKESFPLTVTSAQKNPTAFYLCASSPQSGTTFYEQYFGPGTRLTVT.

This clonotype was seen many times. The rearrangement joins TRBV12-3 or TRBV12-4 to TRBJ2-1; D perhaps matches TRBD1 (5 bases). V was pared by 5 bases and J by 8 bases, with 22 bases between. The CDR3 runs 16 residues. This chain's CDR3 is CASSRRSGFSAHEQFF. CDR3 sequence (DNA): TGTGCCAGCAGTCGACGTTCAGGGTTTTCGGCCCATGAGCAGTTCTTC.

This clonotype showed up many times. The rearrangement joins TRBV20-1 to TRBJ2-2, with D possibly being TRBD2 (5 bases). The CDR3 spans 13 residues. V lost 6 bases and J lost 7, with 15 bases in between. From germline, CDR1 is DFQATT and CDR2 SNEGSKA (reference sequence). CDR3 protein: CSASPRVGGELFF. CDR3 DNA sequence: TGCAGTGCGTCCCCGCGGGTAGGCGGGGAGCTGTTTTTT.

This clonotype was seen many times. The genes are TRBV11-2 and TRBJ2-1; 9 bases match TRBD2. Germline trimming cut 7 bases from V and 6 bases from J; bases unmatched to any gene: 7. Germline assignment: CDR1 SGHAT and CDR2 FQNNGV. This CDR3 has 14 amino acids. This chain's CDR3 is CASTPGTSFNEQFF. Here the CDR3 DNA reads TGTGCCAGCACCCCGGGGACTAGCTTCAATGAGCAGTTCTTC.

Many counts were recorded for this clonotype. J is TRBJ1-2 and V is TRBV2; D may be TRBD1 (5 bases). Germline V gene sequence: CDR1 SNHLY, CDR2 FYNNEI. Trimming left V 6 bases short and J 4 bases short, with 12 bases between. The CDR3 is 13 residues long. The CDR3 sequence: CASSGGWLYGYTF. CDR3 nucleotides: TGTGCCAGCAGCGGGGGTTGGCTCTATGGCTACACCTTC.

In its sample, this clonotype was seen many times. The V and J genes are TRBV18 and TRBJ2-1, with 8 bases matching TRBD1. Per the germline V gene, CDR1 is KGHSH and CDR2 is LQKENI. The CDR3 extends over 16 amino acids. J lost 9 bases, V lost 0 bases, and 10 bases had no gene match. As DNA, the CDR3 is TGTGCCAGCTCACCACCCTCGTCAGGGGGCCGGGGTGAGCAGTTCTTC. This translates into CASSPPSSGGRGEQFF. The full variable domain, rest sourced from reference TRBV18 and TRBJ2-1, is NAGVMQNPRHLVRRRGQEARLRCSPMKGHSHVYWYRQLPEEGLKFMVYLQKENIIDESGMPKERFSAEFPKEGPSILRIQQVVRGDSAAYFCASSPPSSGGRGEQFFGPGTRLTVL.

This clonotype was observed many times. The chain joins TRBV28 to TRBJ2-1; TRBD2 agrees at 9 bases. Trimming removed 5 bases from V and 9 bases from J; junction bases left unmatched: 11. Germline values: CDR1 MDHEN, CDR2 SYDVKM. This CDR3 spans 15 amino acids. CDR3: CASSTPLAGVSEQFF. Written as DNA, the CDR3 is TGTGCCAGCAGTACCCCCTTAGCGGGAGTCAGTGAGCAGTTCTTC.

This clonotype appeared many times. V and J are TRBV10-3 and TRBJ1-1; D is perhaps TRBD1 (6 bases). Trimming took 0 bases from V and 3 from J, leaving 14 bases between them. CDR1 is ENHRY, CDR2 SYGVKD, per germline. There are 16 residues in the CDR3. The CDR3: CAISESSGGRDTEAFF. The CDR3 nucleotides read TGTGCCATCAGTGAGTCGAGTGGGGGCCGTGACACTGAAGCTTTCTTT.

The chain recombines TRBV20-1 with TRBJ2-7; unclear D gene. The germline V and J ends were trimmed by 3 bases and 3 bases, with 12 bases remaining between them. The CDR3 sequence is 13 residues long. Germline lookup yields CDR1 DFQATT and CDR2 SNEGSKA (reference sequence). CDR3 DNA: TGCAGTGCTAGTCGAGAATCGGGCTACGAGCAGTACTTC. Translation: CSASRESGYEQYF.

Concerning this clonotype: This could be a read error, since a much larger clone is one nucleotide away. Here the CDR3 omits its conserved ending phenylalanine or tryptophan, so a read error is the likely source. The V gene is TRBV7-2, the J gene TRBJ2-3; D is uncertain. The CDR3 contains 14 residues. Per the germline V gene, CDR1 is SGHTA and CDR2 is FQGNSA. Trimming took 2 bases from V and 2 from J, leaving 8 bases between them. The CDR3, as DNA: TGTGCCAGCAGCTTACAGGCACCCACAGATACGCAGTATTCT. Translation: CASSLQAPTDTQYS.

There are many counts of this clonotype. J is TRBJ2-1 and V is TRBV7-6; TRBD2 aligns across 12 bases. In germline, CDR1 is SGHVS, CDR2 FNYEAQ. CDR3 length: 18 amino acids. V lost 4 bases and J lost 7; bases outside the gene matches: 14. CDR3 bases: TGTGCCAGCAGCTACTATAGCGCTAGCGGGAGGGCCATGAATGAGCAGTTCTTC. Its translation is CASSYYSASGRAMNEQFF. Based on the CDR3 plus reference TRBV7-6 and TRBJ2-1, the full variable domain is GAGVSQSPRYKVTKRGQDVALRCDPISGHVSLYWYRQALGQGPEFLTYFNYEAQQDKSGLPNDRFSAERPEGSISTLTIQRTEQRDSAMYRCASSYYSASGRAMNEQFFGPGTRLTVL.

In this sample, this clonotype turned up many times. The chain has TRBV18 and TRBJ2-7; TRBD1 matches 9 bases. V dropped 8 bases and J dropped 5; count of bases not matched to a gene: 13. This CDR3 region has 15 residues. CDR1 is KGHSH, CDR2 LQKENI, per germline. The chain's CDR3 is CASISGMDRGHEQYF. Written as DNA, the CDR3 is TGTGCCAGCATCTCCGGGATGGACAGGGGCCACGAGCAGTACTTC.

A remark on this clonotype: This sequence may be a read error, since a much larger clone differs from it by one base. The chain couples TRBV20-1 to TRBJ1-1, with TRBD1 as a possible D gene (5 bases). V lost 0 bases and J lost 9, with 11 bases in between. Germline lookup yields CDR1 DFQATT and CDR2 SNEGSKA (reference sequence). This CDR3 is 12 amino acids long. CDR3 in amino acids: CSARDYRGQAFF. The CDR3 DNA sequence: TGCAGTGCTAGAGATTACCGGGGACAAGCTTTCTTT.

This clonotype was recorded at least ten times. The chain has TRBV6-5 and TRBJ2-2; 9 bases align to TRBD1. The CDR3 is 16 amino acids. Trimming at V came to 6 bases and at J to 7 bases, leaving 12 bases not matched to a gene. Germline V gives CDR1 MNHEY, CDR2 SVGAGI. CDR3 sequence: CASRGLDRGIIGELFF. Here the CDR3 DNA reads TGTGCCAGCAGGGGGCTAGACAGGGGGATTATCGGGGAGCTGTTTTTT.

Points on this clonotype: A read error may produce the germline difference seen at one junction end. The CDR3 loop reads CSTRGGAEGSNQPQHF. In DNA, the CDR3 is TGCAGTACTAGAGGTGGAGCGGAGGGAAGCAATCAGCCCCAGCATTTT. The genes are TRBV20-1 and TRBJ1-5; D is undetermined. Germline loops: CDR1 DFQATT, CDR2 SNEGSKA (reference sequence). This CDR3 has 16 amino acids.

With regard to this clonotype: A much larger clone is a single base away; this may be a read error. The chain employs TRBV13 and TRBJ2-1; 8 bases map to TRBD2. The germline gives CDR1 PRHDT, CDR2 FYEKMQ (reference sequence). The ends lost 4 bases at V and 4 bases at J; junction bases unmatched: 12. This CDR3 comprises 17 residues. DNA for the CDR3: TGTGCCAGCAGCTCTCCAGGGAGCGGGAGTCGGTACAATGAGCAGTTCTTC. Protein product: CASSSPGSGSRYNEQFF.

This clonotype has just a few counts. The chain links TRBV7-9 to TRBJ2-5; 7 bases match TRBD1. J lost 3 bases, V lost 4 bases, and 2 bases had no gene match. CDR3 length: 13 amino acids. Germline lookup yields CDR1 SEHNR and CDR2 FQNEAQ (reference sequence). CDR3 nucleotide sequence: TGTGCCAGCAGCTGGGGACAGAAAGAGACCCAGTACTTC. It encodes CASSWGQKETQYF.

This clonotype was observed at least ten times. The chain employs TRBV6-5 and TRBJ2-7; TRBD1 might be the D (5 bases). V was shortened by 6 bases and J by 11 bases, with 17 bases between the two germline ends. The length of the CDR3 is 12 residues. Germline V gene data show CDR1 as MNHEY and CDR2 as SVGAGI. CDR3 nucleotide sequence: TGTGCCAGCAGAAATTTTGGACAAACTGAGTACTTC. This encodes CASRNFGQTEYF.

The chain is built from TRBV7-3 and TRBJ2-3, with D tentatively TRBD1 (5 bases). The CDR3 is 15 amino acids. Per germline, CDR1 SGHTA and CDR2 FQGTGA. V dropped 0 bases and J dropped 6 bases, with 13 bases sitting between them. The CDR3 loop reads CASSLTAGMWDTQYF. The CDR3 DNA is TGTGCCAGCAGCTTAACGGCAGGGATGTGGGATACGCAGTATTTT.

Points on this clonotype: At one boundary the junction diverges from the germline segment, which might be a read error. The V and J genes are TRBV4-3 and TRBJ1-4; weak D call: TRBD1 (5 bases). CDR3 length: 16 amino acids. Germline V CDR1 and CDR2: LGHNA, YSLEER. CDR3 in DNA: TGCGCCAGCAGCCAGGGGACGGATGGAATCAGTGAAGAACTGTTTTTT. Encoded protein: CASSQGTDGISEELFF.

This clonotype counts as medium-sized. DNA of the CDR3: TGCGCCAGCAGCCCGAGGACTAGCGACTTCTCGCAGTTCTTC. Protein product: CASSPRTSDFSQFF. This chain links TRBV4-1 with TRBJ2-1; 9 bases are a match to TRBD2. Trimming at V came to 4 bases and at J to 12 bases, leaving 10 bases not matched to a gene. The CDR3 extends over 14 amino acids. Germline loops: CDR1 MGHRA, CDR2 YSYEKL.

This clonotype came up many times. The V and J genes are TRBV5-1 and TRBJ2-4; D gene uncertain. Trimming removed 0 bases from V and 0 bases from J, with 10 bases in between. The CDR3 runs 16 residues. Germline V gene lookup returns CDR1 SGHRS and CDR2 YFSETQ. The CDR3 loop is CASSLAGLSAKNIQYF. CDR3 DNA: TGCGCCAGCAGCTTGGCCGGGCTGTCAGCCAAAAACATTCAGTACTTC. Together with reference TRBV5-1 and TRBJ2-4, the CDR3 gives the full variable domain: KAGVTQTPRYLIKTRGQQVTLSCSPISGHRSVSWYQQTPGQGLQFLFEYFSETQRNKGNFPGRFSGRQFSNSRSEMNVSTLELGDSALYLCASSLAGLSAKNIQYFGAGTRLSVL.

This clonotype was seen many times. The rearrangement uses TRBV6-2 or TRBV6-3 and TRBJ2-3; 13 nucleotides align to TRBD2. The CDR3 contains 15 residues. Germline V gene sequence: CDR1 MNHEY, CDR2 SVGEGT. The J segment lost 8 bases and the V segment lost 6 bases, leaving 8 bases of the junction unmatched. CDR3 bases: TGTGCCAGCAGCTGGACTAGCGGGAGTTCGAGTACGCAGTATTTT. The encoded protein is CASSWTSGSSSTQYF.